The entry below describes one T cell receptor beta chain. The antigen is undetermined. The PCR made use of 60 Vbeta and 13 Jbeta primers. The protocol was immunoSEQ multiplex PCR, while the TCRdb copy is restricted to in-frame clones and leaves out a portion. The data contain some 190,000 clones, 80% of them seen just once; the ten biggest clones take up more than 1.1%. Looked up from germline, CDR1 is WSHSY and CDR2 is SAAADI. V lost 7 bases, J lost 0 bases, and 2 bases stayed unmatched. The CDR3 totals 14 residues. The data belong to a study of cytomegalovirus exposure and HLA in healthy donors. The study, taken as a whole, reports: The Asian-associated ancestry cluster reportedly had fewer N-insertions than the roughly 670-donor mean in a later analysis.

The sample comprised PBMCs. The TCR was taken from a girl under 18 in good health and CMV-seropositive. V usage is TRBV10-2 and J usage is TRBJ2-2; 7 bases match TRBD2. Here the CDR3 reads CASTSGTNTGELFF. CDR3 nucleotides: TGCGCCAGCACCAGCGGGACGAACACCGGGGAGCTGTTTTTT.